The 14 T cell receptor beta chains presented below share a single source sample, sequenced in a study of blood T cell repertoires in COVID-19. TCRdb's copy holds only in-frame clones and misses some; the assay was immunoSEQ multiplex PCR. Among fewer than 400,000 clones listed, 80% to 95% were seen once. Sequenced sample: PBMCs or T cells enriched from blood (not recorded which). Source of these receptors: a woman younger than 45 who had recovered from COVID-19.

The chain recombines TRBV18 with TRBJ2-3, with TRBD2 matching 9 bases. Germline CDR1 reads KGHSH; CDR2 reads LQKENI. CDR3 length: 16 residues. V trimming: 0 bases; J trimming: 4 bases; junction bases outside the gene matches: 5. CDR3 nucleotide sequence: TGTGCCAGCTCACCACCTGCGCGGGGGGGCCCAGATACGCAGTATTTT. Its protein product is CASSPPARGGPDTQYF.

The J gene is TRBJ2-1, the V gene TRBV27, with D perhaps TRBD1 (6 bases). V was cut by 5 bases and J by 4 bases, with 18 bases left in between. Per germline, CDR1 MNHEY and CDR2 SMNVEV (reference sequence). This CDR3 comprises 16 residues. This CDR3 is CASSPLPGHTYNEQFF. DNA for the CDR3: TGTGCCAGCAGTCCCCTCCCGGGACACACTTACAATGAGCAGTTCTTC.

The rearrangement uses TRBV30 and TRBJ1-1; 9 bases line up with TRBD1. Germline CDR1 is GTSNPN and CDR2 is SVGIG (reference sequence). The CDR3 is made up of 15 amino acids. The junction had 14 bases not matched to a gene; V was cut back by 5 bases and J by 7 bases. The CDR3, as DNA: TGTGCCTGGGACCCCAAGGGACAGGGTGTCAGTGAAGCTTTCTTT. It specifies CAWDPKGQGVSEAFF.

Only a few counts were recorded for this clone. This sequence joins TRBV4-1 and TRBJ1-6, with a tentative D call TRBD1 (5 bases). Germline-derived CDR1 and CDR2 are MGHRA and YSYEKL. The CDR3 consists of 14 residues. V gave up 7 bases and J gave up 3 bases, with 10 bases separating them. In nucleotides, the CDR3 is TGCGCCAGCACTTTTCAGGGCTATAATTCACCCCTCCACTTT. Translating it yields CASTFQGYNSPLHF.

A single count supports this clone. V usage is TRBV4-1 and J usage is TRBJ2-7; D gene uncertain. Trimming stripped 1 base from V and 0 bases from J, with 16 bases between. This CDR3 has 17 residues. The germline CDR1 and CDR2 sequences are MGHRA and YSYEKL. The DNA for the CDR3 is TGCGCCAGCAGCCAAGGATTTAGAGATCCGAGCTCCTACGAGCAGTACTTC. This codes for CASSQGFRDPSSYEQYF.

V and J are TRBV7-2 and TRBJ2-1, with TRBD1 matching over 7 bases. CDR1 is SGHTA and CDR2 is FQGNSA in the germline V gene. V lost 4 bases, J lost 2 bases, and 5 bases stayed unmatched. There are 15 residues in the CDR3. The CDR3 reads CASSSGQDTYNEQFF. The CDR3, as DNA: TGTGCCAGCAGCTCCGGACAGGACACCTACAATGAGCAGTTCTTC.

The J gene is TRBJ2-1, the V gene TRBV9, with 11 nucleotides matching TRBD2. Unmatched junction bases numbered 5, after V lost 5 bases and J lost 7 bases. Germline V gene data show CDR1 as SGDLS and CDR2 as YYNGEE. The CDR3 has 14 residues. The CDR3 sequence: CASSTSGSFNEQFF. The CDR3 DNA is TGTGCCAGCAGTACTAGCGGGAGTTTTAATGAGCAGTTCTTC.

This sequence joins TRBV28 and TRBJ2-7, with D possibly matching TRBD1 (6 bases). This CDR3 contains 14 residues. Trimming pared 8 bases from V and 3 bases from J, leaving 17 bases between. CDR1 and CDR2 from the germline V gene are MDHEN and SYDVKM. This CDR3 is CASGKPGQHYEQYF. The CDR3 nucleotides are TGTGCCAGCGGGAAGCCGGGACAACACTACGAGCAGTACTTC.

The chain carries TRBV6-2 or TRBV6-3 and TRBJ2-1, with D perhaps TRBD2 (8 bases). The ends were cut back, 7 bases at V and 5 bases at J, with 21 bases in the middle. Germline V gene sequence: CDR1 MNHEY, CDR2 SVGEGT. The CDR3 has 16 residues. This chain's CDR3 is CASTPGGAGVDNEQFF. CDR3 coding DNA: TGTGCCAGCACCCCAGGGGGAGCGGGAGTTGACAATGAGCAGTTCTTC.

This rearrangement joins TRBV14 to TRBJ2-7; D is possibly TRBD1 (6 bases). The germline CDR1 and CDR2 sequences are SGHDN and FVKESK. The V and J ends lost 0 bases and 4 bases respectively, with 13 bases between them. The length of the CDR3 is 15 residues. The CDR3 loop reads CASSQDRGHRYEQYF. In nucleotides, the CDR3 is TGTGCCAGCAGCCAAGATCGGGGACATAGGTACGAGCAGTACTTC.

This chain links TRBV24-1 with TRBJ2-3, with TRBD2 matching 7 bases. Germline lookup yields CDR1 KGHDR and CDR2 SFDVKD. The CDR3 consists of 15 residues. Trimming at V came to 5 bases and at J to 2 bases, leaving 6 bases not matched to a gene. The CDR3 nucleotides read TGTGCCACCAGTGTAGGGACTACCGCCACAGATACGCAGTATTTT. Translation gives CATSVGTTATDTQYF.

The genes are TRBV28 and TRBJ2-3; 7 bases are a match to TRBD2. Per germline, CDR1 MDHEN and CDR2 SYDVKM. The CDR3 runs to 16 residues. V shed 2 bases and J 7 bases; nucleotides not matched to a gene: 12. The CDR3 DNA reads as TGTGCCAGCAGTTTAGGAGCGGGGCCCGTACTTAATACGCAGTATTTT. This sequence encodes CASSLGAGPVLNTQYF.

A few counts support this clone. This specimen includes other DNA sequences encoding the same CDR3. The genes are TRBV3-1 (or the pseudogene TRBV3-2) and TRBJ2-2; D perhaps matches TRBD2 (5 bases). This CDR3 has 16 amino acids. The germline V and J ends were trimmed by 0 bases and 5 bases, with 13 bases remaining between them. Germline CDR1 is LGHDT and CDR2 is YNNKEL (reference sequence). The CDR3 DNA reads as TGTGCCAGCAGCCAAGATTCCCTACCGGGGACCGGGGAGCTGTTTTTT. Amino acids: CASSQDSLPGTGELFF.

The chain uses TRBV5-1 and TRBJ1-6, with D possibly matching TRBD1 (6 bases). The germline V and J ends were trimmed by 0 bases and 8 bases, with 12 bases remaining between them. CDR1 is SGHRS, CDR2 YFSETQ, per germline. CDR3 length: 15 amino acids. The CDR3 loop reads CASSLGWGLDSPLHF. In DNA, the CDR3 is TGCGCCAGCAGCTTGGGTTGGGGGCTTGATTCACCCCTCCACTTT. The full variable domain, its missing parts supplied by reference TRBV5-1 and TRBJ1-6, is KAGVTQTPRYLIKTRGQQVTLSCSPISGHRSVSWYQQTPGQGLQFLFEYFSETQRNKGNFPGRFSGRQFSNSRSEMNVSTLELGDSALYLCASSLGWGLDSPLHFGNGTRLTVT.